A single sample gave rise to the 10 T cell receptor beta chains below, sequenced in a study of blood T cell repertoires in COVID-19. Data came from immunoSEQ multiplex PCR; TCRdb stores just in-frame clones and leaves some out. The table shows about 54,000 clones, with around 86% occurring only once. The sample consisted of peripheral blood. The receptors derive from a middle-aged man with active COVID-19.

In regard to this clone: One end of the junction varies from germline; a read error may be responsible. The chain combines TRBV5-6 with TRBJ1-4; 8 bases map to TRBD1. The germline V gene encodes CDR1 SGHDT and CDR2 YYEEEE. This CDR3 has 14 residues. The CDR3 loop reads CASSTGQANEKLFF. The CDR3 DNA reads as TGTGCCAGCAGCACGGGACAGGCTAACGAAAAACTGTTTTTT. Full variable domain (rest looked up from reference TRBV5-6 and TRBJ1-4): DAGVTQSPTHLIKTRGQQVTLRCSPKSGHDTVSWYQQALGQGPQFIFQYYEEEERQRGNFPDRFSGHQFPNYSSELNVNALLLGDSALYLCASSTGQANEKLFFGSGTQLSVL.

The V and J genes are TRBV7-9 and TRBJ2-1; a possible D gene is TRBD1 (6 bases). From germline, CDR1 is SEHNR and CDR2 FQNEAQ (reference sequence). The CDR3 extends over 12 amino acids. The V end lost 5 bases, the J end lost 11 bases, and 13 bases lay between the germline ends. The CDR3: CASSPDSRKQFF. In DNA form, the CDR3 reads TGTGCCAGCAGCCCGGACAGTAGGAAGCAGTTCTTC.

The J gene is TRBJ2-1, the V gene TRBV19, with a possible D match to TRBD2 (5 bases). Germline V gene data show CDR1 as LNHDA and CDR2 as SQIVND (reference sequence). The CDR3 totals 14 residues. V was cut by 4 bases and J by 8 bases, with 15 bases left in between. CDR3 residues: CASSNRPSTDEQFF. DNA for the CDR3: TGTGCCAGTAGTAACCGGCCTAGCACCGATGAGCAGTTCTTC.

The chain has TRBV7-3 and TRBJ2-7; 9 bases are shared with TRBD2. The length of the CDR3 is 16 residues. After removal of 2 bases from V and 0 bases from J, the junction contained 5 bases not matched to a gene. Per the germline V gene, CDR1 is SGHTA and CDR2 is FQGTGA. The DNA of the CDR3 is TGTGCCAGCAGCTTATCGGCTAGCGGGGTCTCCTACGAGCAGTACTTC. Translating it yields CASSLSASGVSYEQYF. The full variable domain, in which reference TRBV7-3 and TRBJ2-7 provide the parts outside the CDR3, is GAGVSQTPSNKVTEKGKYVELRCDPISGHTALYWYRQSLGQGPEFLIYFQGTGAADDSGLPNDRFFAVRPEGSVSTLKIQRTERGDSAVYLCASSLSASGVSYEQYFGPGTRLTVT.

The V call is TRBV7-2, the J call TRBJ1-2; D ambiguous. V lost 3 bases to trimming and J lost 8 bases, with 10 bases between them. Germline CDR1 is SGHTA and CDR2 is FQGNSA. The CDR3 covers 12 residues. The CDR3 loop is CASSFAGSGYTF. DNA of the CDR3: TGTGCCAGCAGCTTTGCGGGGTCGGGCTACACCTTC.

The V gene is TRBV7-9, the J gene TRBJ1-1; D not certain. This CDR3 region has 14 residues. Per the germline V gene, CDR1 is SEHNR and CDR2 is FQNEAQ (reference sequence). V was pared by 2 bases and J by 1 base, with 8 bases between. CDR3 nucleotides: TGTGCCAGCAGCTTACCACATTCGAACACTGAAGCTTTCTTT. It codes for CASSLPHSNTEAFF.

V gene TRBV11-2 combines with J gene TRBJ2-7, with no clear D. Germline V gene lookup returns CDR1 SGHAT and CDR2 FQNNGV. This CDR3 contains 15 residues. Trimming cost V 5 bases and J 5 bases, with 19 bases left between them. The CDR3 sequence: CASSSPEHLEDEQYF. In DNA, the CDR3 is TGTGCCAGCAGCAGTCCAGAGCACCTAGAGGACGAGCAGTACTTC.

This chain joins TRBV2 and TRBJ1-5; 8 nucleotides match TRBD1. Germline loops: CDR1 SNHLY, CDR2 FYNNEI. The CDR3 runs 15 residues. J was trimmed by 5 bases and V by 4 bases; bases with no gene match: 7. CDR3 DNA sequence: TGTGCCAGCAGTGCAGGACAGGGTTCGGATCAGCCCCAGCATTTT. As protein: CASSAGQGSDQPQHF.

The rearrangement links TRBV2 to TRBJ2-1, with 13 bases aligning to TRBD2. Germline trimming cut 7 bases from V and 10 bases from J; bases unmatched to any gene: 7. Germline V gene lookup returns CDR1 SNHLY and CDR2 FYNNEI. There are 14 residues in the CDR3. DNA for the CDR3: TGTGCCAGCATCGGGGGACTAGCGGGACTCGAGCAGTTCTTC. This sequence encodes CASIGGLAGLEQFF.

V gene TRBV11-3 combines with J gene TRBJ2-1, with TRBD2 as a possible D gene (6 bases). Trimming removed 5 bases from V and 8 bases from J, with 16 bases in between. The CDR3 is 14 amino acids. CDR1 and CDR2 (germline): SGHNT, YENEEA. As DNA, the CDR3 is TGTGCCAGCAGCCCCTCCTTATGGGGGGATGAGCAGTTCTTC. This sequence encodes CASSPSLWGDEQFF.